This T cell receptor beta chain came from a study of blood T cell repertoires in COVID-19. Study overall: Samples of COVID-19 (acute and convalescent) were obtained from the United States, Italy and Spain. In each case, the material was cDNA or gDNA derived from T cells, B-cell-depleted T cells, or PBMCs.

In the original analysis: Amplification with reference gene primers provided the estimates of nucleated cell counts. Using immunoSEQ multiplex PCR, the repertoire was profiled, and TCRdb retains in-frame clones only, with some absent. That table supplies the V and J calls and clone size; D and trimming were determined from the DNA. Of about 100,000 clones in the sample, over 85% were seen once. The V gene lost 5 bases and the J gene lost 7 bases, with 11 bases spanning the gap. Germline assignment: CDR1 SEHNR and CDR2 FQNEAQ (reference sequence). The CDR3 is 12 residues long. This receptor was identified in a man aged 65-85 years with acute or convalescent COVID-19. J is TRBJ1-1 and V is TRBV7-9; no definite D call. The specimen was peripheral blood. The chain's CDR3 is CASSHPRIEAFF. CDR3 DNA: TGTGCCAGCAGCCACCCTAGAATTGAAGCTTTCTTT.